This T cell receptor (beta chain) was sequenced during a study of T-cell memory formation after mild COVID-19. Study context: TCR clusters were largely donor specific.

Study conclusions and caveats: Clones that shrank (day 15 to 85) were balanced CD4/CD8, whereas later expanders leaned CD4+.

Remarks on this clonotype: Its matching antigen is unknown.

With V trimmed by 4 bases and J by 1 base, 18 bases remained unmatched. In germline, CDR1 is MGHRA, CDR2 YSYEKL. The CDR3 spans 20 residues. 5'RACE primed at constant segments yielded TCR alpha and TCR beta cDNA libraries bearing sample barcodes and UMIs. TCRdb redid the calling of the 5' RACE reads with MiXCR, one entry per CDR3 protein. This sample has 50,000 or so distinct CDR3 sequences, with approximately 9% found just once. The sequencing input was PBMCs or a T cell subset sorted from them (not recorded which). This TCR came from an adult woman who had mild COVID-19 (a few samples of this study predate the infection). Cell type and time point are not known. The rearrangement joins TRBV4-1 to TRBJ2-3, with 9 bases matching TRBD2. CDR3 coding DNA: TGCGCCAGCAGCCTCACTCCATCGGGGGGACTAGCTCGGGGCACAGATACGCAGTATTTT. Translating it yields CASSLTPSGGLARGTDTQYF.